This TCR beta chain was retrieved from a study of cytomegalovirus exposure and HLA in healthy donors. The wider study: Per a later analysis, the roughly 700 first-cohort and more than 100 validation repertoires shared one platform.

Generated by immunoSEQ multiplex PCR, the TCRdb table keeps only in-frame clones and is missing some. The table lists about 160,000 clones, around four fifths of them singletons, with about 2.1% in the top ten. Findings and caveats of the study: Investigators reported over 150 TCR beta chains as tied to cytomegalovirus. As confirmed in vitro, three CMV-associated chains were specific for CMV antigens. Subsequent analysis showed first-cohort TCR clusters tending to co-occur in 120 validation repertoires.

In germline, CDR1 is SEHNR, CDR2 FQNEAQ (reference sequence). There are 14 residues in the CDR3. The V end was cut by 1 base, the J end by 5 bases, with 12 bases between. On this clone: The antigen is not known.

The V call is TRBV7-9, the J call TRBJ2-7, with D perhaps TRBD1 (5 bases). Source material: PBMCs. This TCR was sampled from a man aged 25-40 years in good health and CMV-seropositive. In DNA form, the CDR3 reads TGTGCCAGCAGCTTAGAAGGCAGGGCCCACGAGCAGTACTTC. Protein sequence: CASSLEGRAHEQYF.